Presented here are 13 T cell receptor beta chains from one specimen sequenced in a study of early T cells in non-severe SARS-CoV-2 infection. A single record per CDR3 protein comes from TCRdb applying MiXCR to the 5' RACE reads. There are around 67,000 distinct CDR3 sequences in the sample; around a tenth occur only once, and 3.5% to 4% lies in the top ten. Sequenced sample: whole blood. These receptors were obtained from an adult who was a healthcare worker with PCR-confirmed SARS-CoV-2 infection or an uninfected control (not recorded which).

This chain uses TRBV6-4 with TRBJ2-3, with a possible D match to TRBD2 (6 bases). The germline V and J ends were trimmed by 3 bases and 8 bases, with 12 bases remaining between them. The CDR3 has 13 amino acids. The germline gives CDR1 MRHNA, CDR2 SNTAGT. CDR3: CASSDQAGGTQYF. CDR3 sequence (DNA): TGTGCCAGCAGTGATCAGGCCGGGGGTACGCAGTATTTT.

The V gene is TRBV7-2, the J gene TRBJ2-1, with 11 positions matching TRBD2. The CDR3 is made up of 14 amino acids. Trimming cost V 5 bases and J 10 bases; bases outside gene matches: 7. CDR1 and CDR2 from the germline V gene are SGHTA and FQGNSA. CDR3 loop: CASSPQTSGEEQFF. The CDR3 bases are TGTGCCAGCAGCCCCCAGACTAGCGGGGAGGAGCAGTTCTTC.

Ten or more counts support this clonotype. V gene TRBV11-2 combines with J gene TRBJ2-1, with 7 bases fitting TRBD1. The CDR3 is 14 amino acids. After removal of 8 bases from V and 0 bases from J, the junction contained 4 bases not matched to a gene. CDR1 SGHAT and CDR2 FQNNGV come from the germline V gene. In nucleotides, the CDR3 is TGTGCCAGCCAAGCAGGGGGCTCCTACAATGAGCAGTTCTTC. Encoded protein: CASQAGGSYNEQFF. Drawing the rest from reference TRBV11-2 and TRBJ2-1, the complete variable domain is EAGVAQSPRYKIIEKRQSVAFWCNPISGHATLYWYQQILGQGPKLLIQFQNNGVVDDSQLPKDRFSAERLKGVDSTLKIQPAKLEDSAVYLCASQAGGSYNEQFFGPGTRLTVL.

The V and J genes are TRBV5-1 and TRBJ1-4; tentative D call: TRBD1 (5 bases). The CDR3 has 15 residues. Deletions cut 2 bases from V and 8 bases from J, with 16 bases between. The germline V gene encodes CDR1 SGHRS and CDR2 YFSETQ. The CDR3 nucleotides read TGCGCCAGCAGCTTCGAAAGCGCAGGGCGGGAAAAACTGTTTTTT. Its protein product is CASSFESAGREKLFF.

This clonotype was seen only once. The chain links TRBV20-1 to TRBJ2-1; tentative D call: TRBD2 (5 bases). V was trimmed by 0 bases and J by 7 bases, leaving 10 bases between them. The CDR3 runs to 13 residues. CDR1 and CDR2 (germline): DFQATT, SNEGSKA (reference sequence). This CDR3 reads CSAREVTINEQFF. Written as DNA, the CDR3 is TGCAGTGCTAGAGAGGTGACTATAAATGAGCAGTTCTTC.

The table lists this clonotype with a few counts. The chain is built from TRBV2 and TRBJ1-4, with TRBD1 identical over 7 bases. J gave up 8 bases and V 5 bases, and 8 bases lay outside the gene matches. From germline, CDR1 is SNHLY and CDR2 FYNNEI. The CDR3 covers 14 residues. CDR3 residues: CASSTRQGREKLFF. DNA of the CDR3: TGTGCCAGCAGTACTCGACAGGGTAGGGAAAAACTGTTTTTT.

This clonotype was recorded a few times. This sequence joins TRBV13 and TRBJ1-1; a possible D gene is TRBD1 (5 bases). This CDR3 is 12 amino acids long. Germline V gene sequence: CDR1 PRHDT, CDR2 FYEKMQ (reference sequence). The V and J ends lost 5 bases and 7 bases respectively, with 11 bases between them. The CDR3 here is CASSAYRREAFF. CDR3 DNA sequence: TGTGCCAGCAGCGCCTACAGGCGTGAAGCTTTCTTT.

This clonotype was recorded at least ten times. CDR3 sequence reads: CASSLRDTQYF. The CDR3 coding sequence is TGTGCCAGCAGCTTAAGAGATACGCAGTATTTT. The chain is built from TRBV7-2 and TRBJ2-3; no clear D gene. The germline V and J ends were trimmed by 2 bases and 5 bases, with 2 bases remaining between them. The CDR3 is 11 residues long. The germline CDR1 and CDR2 sequences are SGHTA and FQGNSA.

This clonotype occurred many times. The chain combines TRBV6-1 with TRBJ1-1; 7 bases align to TRBD1. The CDR3 has 13 residues. V was clipped by 6 bases and J by 4 bases; unmatched bases: 5. Germline loops: CDR1 MNHNS, CDR2 SASEGT. The DNA of the CDR3 is TGTGCCAGCAGCACAGGGGAGGCCACTGAAGCTTTCTTT. Its protein is CASSTGEATEAFF.

This clonotype has at least ten counts. The chain carries TRBV7-2 and TRBJ2-7; 8 nucleotides line up with TRBD1. The CDR3 runs to 16 residues. J lost 2 bases, V lost 5 bases, and 11 bases had no gene match. Germline loops: CDR1 SGHTA, CDR2 FQGNSA. The DNA for the CDR3 is TGTGCCAGCAGCCCTCGGGCGGGGACAGGACCCTACGAGCAGTACTTC. Residues: CASSPRAGTGPYEQYF. Using reference TRBV7-2 and TRBJ2-7 for the parts outside the CDR3, the full variable domain is GAGVSQSPSNKVTEKGKDVELRCDPISGHTALYWYRQSLGQGLEFLIYFQGNSAPDKSGLPSDRFSAERTGGSVSTLTIQRTQQEDSAVYLCASSPRAGTGPYEQYFGPGTRLTVT.

This clonotype was detected a few times. The chain couples TRBV30 to TRBJ2-1, with 10 bases identical to TRBD2. From germline, CDR1 is GTSNPN and CDR2 SVGIG (reference sequence). The CDR3 contains 17 residues. Germline trimming cut 3 bases from V and 8 bases from J; bases unmatched to any gene: 16. DNA for the CDR3: TGTGCCTGGAGCCTCAGCTGGAGCGGGAGGGGCTCCCATGAGCAGTTCTTC. It encodes CAWSLSWSGRGSHEQFF.

The chain carries TRBV9 and TRBJ1-2, with D perhaps TRBD1 (6 bases). The CDR3 is made up of 12 amino acids. V was cut by 4 bases and J by 5 bases, with 9 bases left in between. Germline CDR1 SGDLS, CDR2 YYNGEE. The CDR3 reads CASSIGQYGYTF. The CDR3 bases are TGTGCCAGCAGCATCGGACAGTATGGCTACACCTTC.

This clonotype was recorded at least ten times. The chain combines TRBV15 with TRBJ2-2; a possible D gene is TRBD2 (5 bases). Between the trimmed V and J ends, which lost 0 bases and 6 bases, there was a span of 11 bases. Germline lookup yields CDR1 LNHNV and CDR2 YYDKDF (reference sequence). This CDR3 contains 15 residues. The CDR3 DNA sequence: TGTGCCACCAGCAGAGAAGAGGGTTCCCCCGGGGAGCTGTTTTTT. Its translation: CATSREEGSPGELFF.